Below, one T cell receptor (beta chain) is given with its context. This clonotype was found a few times. The clone's antigen remains unknown. There are no base qualities to consult, and no much larger clone falls within one base. Library prep was done by 5' RACE. TCRdb lists the instrument as Illumina HiSeq 2000. A universal primer binding site was added through template switching, and the final cDNA carried a unique molecular identifier so that TCR cDNA molecules could be counted accurately. Specific primers in the conserved constant-segment region were used to synthesize first-strand cDNA for the TCR alpha and beta chains. Each cDNA library was double barcoded, with a SMART-Mk sample barcode plus Illumina barcodes, to control for contamination. Two successive PCR steps introduced TruSeq adapter sequences along with Illumina sample barcodes. Sequencing of the TCR alpha and beta cDNA libraries was done on the Illumina HiSeq platform using custom primers. The paper's processing steps were these. Raw reads were processed with MiGEC to extract unique molecular identifiers, and MiXCR was used to determine CDR3 positions. For each individual, recombination models were inferred using an EM algorithm with the repgenHMM and IGoR tools. Shared clonotypes were analyzed with the tcR package in R, and sharing was normalized by the product of cloneset sizes. To study raw recombination free of thymic and clonal selection effects, out-of-frame nonproductive sequences were analyzed. Through fastp at Q25 and MiXCR, TCRdb rebuilt clones from the public reads, retaining in-frame beta chains. Records with the same CDR3 protein are collapsed into one entry carrying the most frequent genes and DNA. TCRdb's processing, not the study's, gives the V and J calls here. The sample has about 530,000 distinct CDR3 sequences on record, about 20% of them singletons. About 0.5% of the sample comes from the top ten.

This specimen comes from a study of identical twins (TCRdb year 2016). Background for the entire study: To test whether fetal clonotypes persist, the study used deep sequencing on TCR alpha and beta repertoires from monozygotic twins, unrelated adults of various ages, and cord blood. Replicate twin experiments were performed at different times using different library preparation protocols to rule out contamination.

CDR1 and CDR2 are read off the germline V gene as SGDLS and YYNGEE. V is cut back by 0 bases and J by 4 bases, with 5 bases in the junction unmatched. The CDR3 runs 17 amino acids, cysteine and phenylalanine included. CDR3 DNA only is kept here, 51 bases in frame from base 1. The investigation overall reported the following: Because the same donors could not be followed over many years, the conclusions depended on cross-sectional statistical analysis. In monozygotic twins, recombination models systematically underestimated out-of-frame TCR alpha sharing, but the models matched the sharing seen between unrelated individuals. Fewer insertions were carried by abundant cord blood beta clonotypes, a similar but weaker trend appeared in young adult naive repertoires, and no such trend appeared in memory repertoires. A weaker excess of twin sharing was found in beta out-of-frame sequences because the signal-to-noise ratio was lowered by fewer shared sequences. Invariant T cells such as MAIT and iNKT could partly confound zero-insertion analyses, although diverse VJ usage argued against such confounding for most clonotypes. Compared with coincidental sharing between unrelated individuals, out-of-frame TCR alpha sequences shared between twins had an excess of sequences with low generation probability.

Every donor in the study was a healthy Caucasian. Three pairs of female monozygotic twins, all aged roughly 18 to 30 years, made up the twin cohort. Positive isolation kits from Invitrogen were used to isolate the CD4+ and CD8+ T cell populations. Separately, the same data were catalogued under a study of yellow fever vaccine responses in identical twins. As noted in the second study: The T cell response to vaccination in identical twins was reported by the authors to appear partly convergent and partly personalized. Focusing on identical twins, the study followed the T cell clones that responded to the vaccine, and did so with precision.

This receptor was identified in a woman under 30 in good health. The rearrangement combines TRBV9 with TRBJ2-1; the central 12 bases match TRBD2. The sample was CD4+ T cells sorted from blood. The CDR3: CASSVVSSGGAYNEQFF. The sequenced DNA is TGTGCCAGCAGCGTAGTGTCTAGCGGGGGGGCGTACAATGAGCAGTTCTTC.